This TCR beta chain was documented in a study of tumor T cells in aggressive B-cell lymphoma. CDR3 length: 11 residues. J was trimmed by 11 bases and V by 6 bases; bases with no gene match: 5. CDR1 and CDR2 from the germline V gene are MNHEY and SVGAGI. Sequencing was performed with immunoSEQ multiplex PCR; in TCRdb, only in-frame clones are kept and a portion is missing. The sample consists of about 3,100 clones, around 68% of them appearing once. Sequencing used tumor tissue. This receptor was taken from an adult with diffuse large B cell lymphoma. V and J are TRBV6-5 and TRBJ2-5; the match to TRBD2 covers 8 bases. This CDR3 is CASSNGGEQYF. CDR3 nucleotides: TGTGCCAGCAGCAACGGGGGGGAGCAGTACTTC.